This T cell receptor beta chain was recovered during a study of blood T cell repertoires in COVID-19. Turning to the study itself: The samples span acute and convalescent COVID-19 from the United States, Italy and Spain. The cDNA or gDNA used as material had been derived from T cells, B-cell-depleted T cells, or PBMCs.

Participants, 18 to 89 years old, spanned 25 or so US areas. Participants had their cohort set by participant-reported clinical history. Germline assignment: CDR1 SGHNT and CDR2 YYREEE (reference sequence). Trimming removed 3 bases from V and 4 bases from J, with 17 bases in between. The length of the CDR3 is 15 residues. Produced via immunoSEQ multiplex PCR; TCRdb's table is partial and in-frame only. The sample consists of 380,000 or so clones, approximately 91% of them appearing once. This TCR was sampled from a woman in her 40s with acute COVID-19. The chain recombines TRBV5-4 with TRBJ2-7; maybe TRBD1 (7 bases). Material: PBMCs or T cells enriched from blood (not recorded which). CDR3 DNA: TGTGCCAGCAGCTCGGGCGGGGCAGGGGGGTACGAGCAGTACTTC. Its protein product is CASSSGGAGGYEQYF.